The rows below give T cell receptor beta chains drawn from one sample of a study of blood T cell repertoires in COVID-19. Profiling relied on immunoSEQ multiplex PCR, and the TCRdb table lists in-frame clones only, not all of them. The profile shows roughly 220,000 clones, approximately 86% of them singletons. Specimen: PBMCs or T cells enriched from blood (not recorded which). The receptors derive from a woman aged 40-49 years with acute COVID-19. Both conserved end residues are part of each CDR3. D genes are given only for firm matches. Clone size is not always given. Where it is, it says once, few, many or a class for expanded clones.

>TRBD2|TRBJ2-2|few|TRBV7-9|16
TGTGCCAGCAGCTCCCGGGGCGGGAGGGCCTCCGGGGAGCTGTTTTTT
CASSSRGGRASGELFF
>TRBD2|TRBJ2-3|-|TRBV7-3|16
TGTGCCAGCAGCCAAACCGGGACTAGCGGGGCCTATACGCAGTATTTT
CASSQTGTSGAYTQYF
>TRBD2|TRBJ2-1|-|TRBV9|15
TGTGCCAGCAGCCGTTTAGCGGGCACCTACAATGAGCAGTTCTTC
CASSRLAGTYNEQFF
>-|TRBJ2-2|-|TRBV9|13
TGTGCCAGCAGCGTAAGGAGCACCGGGGAGCTGTTTTTT
CASSVRSTGELFF
>TRBD1|TRBJ2-2|-|TRBV6-5|14
TGTGCCAGCAGGCCGCAGGGGGTAATCGGGGAGCTGTTTTTT
CASRPQGVIGELFF
>-|TRBJ1-2|-|TRBV7-2|18
TGTGCCAGCAGCTTAGAGGTACCCCACAGATCCACTAACTATGGCTACACCTTC
CASSLEVPHRSTNYGYTF
>TRBD2|TRBJ2-1|once|TRBV11-2|15
TGTGCCAGCAGCGGAACTAGCGGGACCTACAATGAGCAGTTCTTC
CASSGTSGTYNEQFF
>TRBD1|TRBJ1-5|once|TRBV27|15
TGTGCCAGCAGTCCTGCGAGGGACAGGAATCAGCCCCAGCATTTT
CASSPARDRNQPQHF
>TRBD2|TRBJ2-1|-|TRBV14|17
TGTGCCAGCAGCCAAGAGGGACTAGCGGGGTACTACAATGAGCAGTTCTTC
CASSQEGLAGYYNEQFF
>-|TRBJ2-1|once|TRBV9|14
TGTGCCAGCAGCCCCCGACTAAGCTACAATGAGCAGTTCTTC
CASSPRLSYNEQFF
>TRBD2|TRBJ2-1|-|TRBV29-1|13
TGCAGCGTTGGACTAGCGGGAGGGCATGAGCAGTTCTTC
CSVGLAGGHEQFF
>TRBD1|TRBJ2-7|-|TRBV19|15
TGTGCCAGTAGTATAGGTTCAGGGGGTGGTAGCGAGCAGTACTTC
CASSIGSGGGSEQYF
>-|TRBJ2-3|once|TRBV28|14
TGTGCCAGCAGTCGAAGAGGGCAGATAGATACGCAGTATTTT
CASSRRGQIDTQYF
>-|TRBJ1-2|once|TRBV3-1/TRBV3-2|14
TGTGCCAGCAGCCAAGGCAGGCTCGGGGATGGCTACACCTTC
CASSQGRLGDGYTF
>TRBD2|TRBJ2-7|-|TRBV28|17
TGTGCCAGCAGGATGGGGGGAGCGGGAGCGTCGTCTTGGGAGCAGTACTTC
CASRMGGAGASSWEQYF
>-|TRBJ2-7|-|TRBV28|13
TGTGCCAGCAGTTTGGAGAGTTATGGGGAGCAGTACTTC
CASSLESYGEQYF
>-|TRBJ2-3|-|TRBV5-1|14
TGCGCCGCGGCACAGGGCGGTGTTGGGGATACGCAGTATTTT
CAAAQGGVGDTQYF
>TRBD2|TRBJ2-7|-|TRBV10-3|15
TGTGCCATCAGCTACGCAGCGGGGTTAGATAAAGAGCAGTACTTC
CAISYAAGLDKEQYF
>-|TRBJ1-5|-|TRBV3-1/TRBV3-2|15
TGTGCCAGCAGCCAAGGACCGGGCGGGATTCAGCCCCAGCATTTT
CASSQGPGGIQPQHF
>TRBD1|TRBJ2-1|-|TRBV29-1|13
TGCAGCGTCTCAGGGGGCGCGATAAATGAGCAGTTCTTC
CSVSGGAINEQFF
>-|TRBJ1-1|-|TRBV14|14
TGTGCCAGCAGTACCCGGGGGTTGTCAACTGAAGCTTTCTTT
CASSTRGLSTEAFF
>TRBD1|TRBJ1-2|-|TRBV28|14
TGTGCCAGCAAACGCCTGGACAGGGGGGGTGGCTACACCTTC
CASKRLDRGGGYTF
>-|TRBJ2-1|once|TRBV1|17
TGCACCAGCAGCCAAGGAAGATGGGACTCCAGGGAGAATGAGCAGTTCTTC
CTSSQGRWDSRENEQFF
>-|TRBJ2-7|few|TRBV11-3|13
TGTGCCAGCACCTCCCTTAGAGGCTACGAGCAGTACTTC
CASTSLRGYEQYF
>-|TRBJ1-1|-|TRBV10-3|14
TGTGCCATCAGTGAGGACAGCCACTACACTGAAGCTTTCTTT
CAISEDSHYTEAFF
>-|TRBJ2-5|once|TRBV19|16
TGTGCCAGTAGTATAAGTTCCGGGACTGGCCAAGAGACCCAGTACTTC
CASSISSGTGQETQYF
>-|TRBJ2-7|-|TRBV3-1/TRBV3-2|13
TGTGCCAGCAGCCAAGGCGAGACCTACGAGCAGTACTTC
CASSQGETYEQYF
>-|TRBJ2-3|-|TRBV9|17
TGTGCCAGCAGCCCCCCGTATGGGCAGGGTGGTTCAGATACGCAGTATTTT
CASSPPYGQGGSDTQYF
>TRBD2|TRBJ2-2|-|TRBV2|17
TGTGCCAGCAGTTTTAGGGCGGGGGGCGCCAGCACCGGGGAGCTGTTTTTT
CASSFRAGGASTGELFF
>TRBD2|TRBJ2-2|few|TRBV7-9|16
TGTGCCAGCAGCCTGGCGGGAGGATGGAGAACCGGGGAGCTGTTTTTT
CASSLAGGWRTGELFF
>TRBD2|TRBJ2-1|-|TRBV27|15
TGTGCCAGCAGTTTATCTACTAGCGACTACAATGAGCAGTTCTTC
CASSLSTSDYNEQFF
>-|TRBJ1-3|-|TRBV7-2|15
TGTGCCAGCAGCCCCACAGGGTTTTCTGGAAACACCATATATTTT
CASSPTGFSGNTIYF
>-|TRBJ1-6|-|TRBV14|14
TGTGCCAGCAGCCAAGGGGCCGAGAATTCACCCCTCCACTTT
CASSQGAENSPLHF
>-|TRBJ2-7|-|TRBV7-8|14
TGTGCCAGCAGCAAGGGGGTAAGAGCGGACGAGCAGTACTTC
CASSKGVRADEQYF
>-|TRBJ1-5|-|TRBV28|15
TGTGCCAGCAGTTTAAGCGATTCTAGCAATCAGCCCCAGCATTTT
CASSLSDSSNQPQHF
>-|TRBJ2-3|-|TRBV27|11
TGTGCCGCGTCTAGCACAGATACGCAGTATTTT
CAASSTDTQYF
>-|TRBJ2-5|-|TRBV13|16
TGTGCCAGCAGCTTTGGGGCCGTCTCCCCCCAAGAGACCCAGTACTTC
CASSFGAVSPQETQYF
>-|TRBJ1-2|-|TRBV10-3|12
TGTGCCATCAGTGAGGGAGGGGTAGGCTACACCTTC
CAISEGGVGYTF
>TRBD2|TRBJ2-1|-|TRBV9|15
TGTGCCAGCAGCTTTTCTAGCGGGAGGGCAGGAGAGCAGTTCTTC
CASSFSSGRAGEQFF
>-|TRBJ2-1|-|TRBV11-2|16
TGTGCCAGCAGCTTACCCGGACGGGGAACCTACAATGAGCAGTTCTTC
CASSLPGRGTYNEQFF
>TRBD1|TRBJ1-6|-|TRBV10-1|14
TGCGCCAGCAGCCCAGGGACAGGTGGATCGACCCTCCACTTT
CASSPGTGGSTLHF
>TRBD1|TRBJ1-5|-|TRBV6-2/TRBV6-3|21
TGTGCCAGCACCCCTTCCCGGGTCTGGACAGGGGGCGGGATGGGGAATCAGCCCCAGCATTTT
CASTPSRVWTGGGMGNQPQHF
>TRBD2|TRBJ2-7|-|TRBV27|15
TGTGCCAGCAGTTTGAGCCTAGCGGGAGAGTACGAGCAGTACTTC
CASSLSLAGEYEQYF
>-|TRBJ2-7|-|TRBV24-1|13
TGTGCCACCAGTGATTGGGGGCAGGGGGAGCAGTACTTC
CATSDWGQGEQYF
>TRBD1|TRBJ2-5|-|TRBV28|16
TGTGCCAGCAGTTTATTCGGAGGGACAGGACAAGAGACCCAGTACTTC
CASSLFGGTGQETQYF
>-|TRBJ1-1|once|TRBV25-1|15
TGTGCCAGCAGTGAAATAAACAGGGAGAACACTGAAGCTTTCTTT
CASSEINRENTEAFF
>-|TRBJ2-1|once|TRBV7-8|13
TGTGCCAGCAGCCGGGAGCGCCCCAATGAGCAGTTCTTC
CASSRERPNEQFF
>TRBD2|TRBJ2-1|few|TRBV11-3|17
TGTGCCAGCAGCCATCGCCTAGCGGGAGGGTTGTACAATGAGCAGTTCTTC
CASSHRLAGGLYNEQFF